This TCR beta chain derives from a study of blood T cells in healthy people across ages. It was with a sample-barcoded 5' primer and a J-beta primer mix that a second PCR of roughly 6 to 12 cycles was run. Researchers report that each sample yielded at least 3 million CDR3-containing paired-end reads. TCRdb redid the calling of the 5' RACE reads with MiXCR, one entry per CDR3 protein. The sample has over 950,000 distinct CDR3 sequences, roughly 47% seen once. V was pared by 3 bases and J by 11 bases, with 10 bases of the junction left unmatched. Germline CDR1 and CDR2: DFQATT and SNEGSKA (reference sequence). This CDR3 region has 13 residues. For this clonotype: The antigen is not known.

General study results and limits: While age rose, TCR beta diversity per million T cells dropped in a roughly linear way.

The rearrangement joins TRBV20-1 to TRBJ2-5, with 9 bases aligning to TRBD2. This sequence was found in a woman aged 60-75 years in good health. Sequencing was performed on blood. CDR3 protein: CSARNSGRHEQYF. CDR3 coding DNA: TGCAGTGCTAGGAATAGCGGGAGACATGAGCAGTACTTC.